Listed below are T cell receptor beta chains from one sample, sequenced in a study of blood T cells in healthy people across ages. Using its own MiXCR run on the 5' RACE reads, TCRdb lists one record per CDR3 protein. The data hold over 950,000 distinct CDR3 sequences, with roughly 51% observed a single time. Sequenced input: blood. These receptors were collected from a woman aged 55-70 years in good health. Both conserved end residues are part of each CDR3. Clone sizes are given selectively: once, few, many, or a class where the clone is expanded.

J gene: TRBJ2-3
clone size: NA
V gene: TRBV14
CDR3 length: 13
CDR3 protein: CASSQVLGDTQYF

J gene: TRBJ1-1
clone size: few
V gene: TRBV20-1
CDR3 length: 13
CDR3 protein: CSAVVTRNTEAFF

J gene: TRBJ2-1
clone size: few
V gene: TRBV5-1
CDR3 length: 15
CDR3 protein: CASSLMDSRVDEQFF

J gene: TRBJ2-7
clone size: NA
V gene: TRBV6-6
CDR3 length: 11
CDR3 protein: CANRYNIEQYF

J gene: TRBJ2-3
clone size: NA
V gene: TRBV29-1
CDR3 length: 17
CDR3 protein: CSVDAGANSLHTDTQYF

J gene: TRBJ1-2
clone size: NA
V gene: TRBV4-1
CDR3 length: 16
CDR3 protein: CASSQPDKDLIYGYTF

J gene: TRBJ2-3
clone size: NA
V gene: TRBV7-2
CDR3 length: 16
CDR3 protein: CASSARGWAGLDTQYF

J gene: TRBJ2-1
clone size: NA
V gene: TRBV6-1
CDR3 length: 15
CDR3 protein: CASNNHLGSYNEQFF

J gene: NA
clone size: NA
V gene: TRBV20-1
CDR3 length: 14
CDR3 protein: CSARSLRTVSEQYF

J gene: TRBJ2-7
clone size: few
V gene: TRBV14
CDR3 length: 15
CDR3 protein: CASSQEGGRYYEQYF

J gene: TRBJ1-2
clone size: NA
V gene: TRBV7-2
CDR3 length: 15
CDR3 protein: CASRSKQGANYGYTF

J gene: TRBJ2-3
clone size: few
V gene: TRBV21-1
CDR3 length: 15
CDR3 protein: CASIPSGVVTDTQYF

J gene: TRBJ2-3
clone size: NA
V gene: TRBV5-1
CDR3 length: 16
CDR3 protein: CASSFSGRASTDTQYF

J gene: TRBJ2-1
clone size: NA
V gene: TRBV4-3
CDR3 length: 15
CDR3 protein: CASSRGLAGWDEQFF

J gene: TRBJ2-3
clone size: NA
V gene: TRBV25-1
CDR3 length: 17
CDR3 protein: CASLIIRDPRSTDTQYF

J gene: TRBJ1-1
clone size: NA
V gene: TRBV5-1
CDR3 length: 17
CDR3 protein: CASSFSTGTLLNTEAFF

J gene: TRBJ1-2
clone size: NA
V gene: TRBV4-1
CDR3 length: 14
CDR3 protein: CASSPSASLLGYTF

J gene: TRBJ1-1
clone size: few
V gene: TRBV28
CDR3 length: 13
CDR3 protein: CASRSPNSLEAFF

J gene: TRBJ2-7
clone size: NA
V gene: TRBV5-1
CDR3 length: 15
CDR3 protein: CASSPVLAGRYEQYF

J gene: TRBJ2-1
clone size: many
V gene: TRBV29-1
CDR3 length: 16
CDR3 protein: CSAAGRTGNFGNEQFF

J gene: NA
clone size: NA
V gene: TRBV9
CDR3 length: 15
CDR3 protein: CASSDPGTGSPEQYF

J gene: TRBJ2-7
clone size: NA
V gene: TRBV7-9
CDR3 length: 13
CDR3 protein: CDSSHPLSYEQYF

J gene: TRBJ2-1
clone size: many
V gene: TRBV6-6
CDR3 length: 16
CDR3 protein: CASSSTSGSSYNEQFF

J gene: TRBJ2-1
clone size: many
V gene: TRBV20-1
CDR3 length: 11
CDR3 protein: CSAPTYNEQFF

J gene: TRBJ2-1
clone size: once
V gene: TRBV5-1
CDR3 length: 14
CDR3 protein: CASRGSGGRDEQFF

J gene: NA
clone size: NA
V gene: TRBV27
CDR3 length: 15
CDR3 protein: CASNPPDSPTNEQYF

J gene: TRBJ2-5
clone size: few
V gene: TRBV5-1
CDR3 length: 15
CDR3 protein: CASSFQSGREETQYF

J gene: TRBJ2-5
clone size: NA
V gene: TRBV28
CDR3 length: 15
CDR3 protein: CASTPGLAGQETQYF

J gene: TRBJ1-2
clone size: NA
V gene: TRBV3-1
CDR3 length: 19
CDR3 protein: CASSPAQLRRDRALYGYTF

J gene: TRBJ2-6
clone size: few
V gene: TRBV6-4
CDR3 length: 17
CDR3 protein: CASSASSSTSGANVLTF

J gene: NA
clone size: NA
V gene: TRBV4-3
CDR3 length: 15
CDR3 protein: CASSQGRLAGGEQYF

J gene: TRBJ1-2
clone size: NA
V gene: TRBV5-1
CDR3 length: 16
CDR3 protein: CASSLGSIGVIDGYTF

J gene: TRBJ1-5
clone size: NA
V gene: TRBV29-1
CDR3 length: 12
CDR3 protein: CSVAQGNQPQHF

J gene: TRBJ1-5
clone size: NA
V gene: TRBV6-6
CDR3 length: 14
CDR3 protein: CASSLNGPNQPQHF

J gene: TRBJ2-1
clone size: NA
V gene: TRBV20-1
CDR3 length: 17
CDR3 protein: CSAREAPGTPSYNEQFF

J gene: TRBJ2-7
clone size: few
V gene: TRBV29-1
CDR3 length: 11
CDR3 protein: CSVKQDYEQYF

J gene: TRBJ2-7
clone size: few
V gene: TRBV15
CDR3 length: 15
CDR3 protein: CATSGTRGVTYEQYF

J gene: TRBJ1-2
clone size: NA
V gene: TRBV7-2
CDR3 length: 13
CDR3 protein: CAGSIRGQGGYTF

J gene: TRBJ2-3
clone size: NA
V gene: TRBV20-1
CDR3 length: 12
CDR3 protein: CSTRLAGDTQYF

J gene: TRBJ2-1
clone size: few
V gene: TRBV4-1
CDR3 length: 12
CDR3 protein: CASRGGALEQFF

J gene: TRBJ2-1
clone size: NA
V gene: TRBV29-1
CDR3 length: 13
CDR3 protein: CSVARARRDEQFF

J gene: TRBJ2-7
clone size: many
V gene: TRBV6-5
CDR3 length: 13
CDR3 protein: CASSFQNSYEQYF

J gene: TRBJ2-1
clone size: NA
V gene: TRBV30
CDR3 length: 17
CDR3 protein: CAWSGGPSGRAYNEQFF

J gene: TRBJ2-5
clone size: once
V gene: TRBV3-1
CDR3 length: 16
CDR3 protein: CASSHISGSIQETQYF

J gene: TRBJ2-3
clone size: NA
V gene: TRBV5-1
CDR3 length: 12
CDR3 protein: CASSLDVDTQYF

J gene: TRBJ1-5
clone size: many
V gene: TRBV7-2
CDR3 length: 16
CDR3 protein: CASSLDRDRSNQPQHF

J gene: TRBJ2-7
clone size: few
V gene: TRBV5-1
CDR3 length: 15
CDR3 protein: CASSLVPAESYEQYF

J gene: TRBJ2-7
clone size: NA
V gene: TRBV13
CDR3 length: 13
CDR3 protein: CASSRGNFDEQYF

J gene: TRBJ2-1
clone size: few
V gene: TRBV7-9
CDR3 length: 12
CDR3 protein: CASSFWTPEQFF

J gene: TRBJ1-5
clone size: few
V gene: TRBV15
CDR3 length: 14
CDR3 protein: CATSRDGGNQPQHF

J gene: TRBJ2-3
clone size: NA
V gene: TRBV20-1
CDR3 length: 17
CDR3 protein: CSASLSGILLSTDTQYF

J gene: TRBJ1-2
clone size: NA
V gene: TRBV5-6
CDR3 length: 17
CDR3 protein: CASSLDPTGGPNYGYTF

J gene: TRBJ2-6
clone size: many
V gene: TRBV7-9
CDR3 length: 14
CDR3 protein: CASTPPSGANVLTF

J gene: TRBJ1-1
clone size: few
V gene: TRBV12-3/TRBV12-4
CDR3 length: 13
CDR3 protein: CASSQQGAPEAFF

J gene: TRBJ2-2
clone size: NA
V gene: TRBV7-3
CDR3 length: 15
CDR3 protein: CASSLSTSYTGELFF

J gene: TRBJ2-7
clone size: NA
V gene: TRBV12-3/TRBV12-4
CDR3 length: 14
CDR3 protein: CASSRSEGRGEQYF

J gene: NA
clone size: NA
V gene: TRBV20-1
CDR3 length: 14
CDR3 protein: CSARHSSGMFEQYF